The 28 T cell receptor beta chains below all came from one sample that was sequenced in a study of vaccination and CD4 T cells after COVID-19 (dated by TCRdb to 2022 to 2024). Antigens for these TCRs are unknown. The protocol used for the library was PCR. For sequencing, an Illumina iSeq 100 was employed. DNA from cultured CD4+ T cells underwent TCR sequencing with the Oncomine TCR Beta short-read assay at the Johns Hopkins FTIC core. Through fastp at Q25 and MiXCR, TCRdb rebuilt clones from the public reads, retaining in-frame beta chains. Every entry covers one CDR3 protein and lists the most common genes and DNA from its rows. For this sample the table gives approximately 20,000 distinct CDR3 sequences, of which 35% were detected only once. The ten largest clones take up 8.6% of the sample. The sample's time point label is to be understood as: late sampling 161 to 241 days after vaccination in a few convalescent patients. What this sample's treatment or condition label stands for: roughly 10-day PBMC culture with coronavirus spike peptide pools or control peptides (ViraFEST assay).

The sequences come from CD4+ T cells from blood, cultured in vitro, collected about 7 months after SARS-CoV-2 vaccination. The receptors were gathered from a human donor who had recovered from COVID-19.

The chain is built from TRBV24-1 and TRBJ2-3; 7 bases align to TRBD2. This CDR3 is built from 15 residues. CDR1 is KGHDR, CDR2 SFDVKD, per germline. V lost 4 bases, J lost 1 base, and 4 bases stayed unmatched. CDR3 protein: CATSEASGGTDTQYF. CDR3 DNA sequence: TGTGCCACCAGTGAAGCTAGCGGAGGCACAGATACGCAGTATTTT.

The chain joins TRBV6-1 to TRBJ1-1; D might be TRBD1 (5 bases). V lost 3 bases and J 4 bases, leaving 12 bases between the germline ends. CDR1 is MNHNS, CDR2 SASEGT, per germline. There are 14 residues in the CDR3. CDR3: CASSERLGGTEAFF. DNA for the CDR3: TGTGCCAGCAGTGAGAGGCTCGGGGGCACTGAAGCTTTCTTT.

V gene TRBV28 combines with J gene TRBJ1-6; D gene unclear. The ends were cut back, 6 bases at V and 2 bases at J, with 8 bases in the middle. The CDR3 spans 14 residues. Germline-derived CDR1 and CDR2 are MDHEN and SYDVKM. As DNA, the CDR3 is TGTGCCAGCAGCCAAGGGCCCTATAATTCACCCCTCCACTTT. Protein product: CASSQGPYNSPLHF. The whole variable domain, filled in from reference TRBV28 and TRBJ1-6, reads DVKVTQSSRYLVKRTGEKVFLECVQDMDHENMFWYRQDPGLGLRLIYFSYDVKMKEKGDIPEGYSVSREKKERFSLILESASTNQTSMYLCASSQGPYNSPLHFGNGTRLTVT.

This clonotype was counted only a few times. CDR3 region: CATSRDLLDGRNQPQHF. As DNA, the CDR3 is TGTGCCACCAGCAGAGATTTACTGGACGGCAGAAATCAGCCCCAGCATTTT. The rearrangement joins TRBV15 to TRBJ1-5, with D unresolved. Trimming took 0 bases from V and 4 from J, leaving 16 bases between them. Germline CDR1 LNHNV, CDR2 YYDKDF (reference sequence). The CDR3 extends over 17 amino acids. Together with reference TRBV15 and TRBJ1-5, the CDR3 gives the full variable domain: DAMVIQNPRYQVTQFGKPVTLSCSQTLNHNVMYWYQQKSSQAPKLLFHYYDKDFNNEADTPDNFQSRRPNTSFCFLDIRSPGLGDTAMYLCATSRDLLDGRNQPQHFGDGTRLSIL.

The chain combines TRBV28 with TRBJ1-5, with TRBD1 identical over 7 bases. The CDR3 sequence is 14 residues long. CDR1 is MDHEN and CDR2 is SYDVKM in the germline V gene. Losses at the gene ends were 3 bases for V and 6 bases for J; bases not matched to a gene: 5. The CDR3 loop reads CASSFSQGIQPQHF. In DNA form, the CDR3 reads TGTGCCAGCAGTTTCTCACAGGGGATTCAGCCCCAGCATTTT.

This chain uses TRBV20-1 with TRBJ2-3, with 9 nucleotides matching TRBD2. Losses at the gene ends were 7 bases for V and 2 bases for J; bases not matched to a gene: 10. CDR3 size: 15 residues. Germline V gene sequence: CDR1 DFQATT, CDR2 SNEGSKA (reference sequence). In DNA form, the CDR3 reads TGCAGTGTTACTAGACTAGCGGAACACACAGATACGCAGTATTTT. Protein sequence: CSVTRLAEHTDTQYF.

This clonotype has more than one count but fewer than ten. The V and J genes are TRBV27 and TRBJ2-7; D possibly corresponds to TRBD1 (6 bases). V was shortened by 3 bases and J by 1 base, with 10 bases between the two germline ends. The CDR3 length is 14 residues. Germline loops: CDR1 MNHEY, CDR2 SMNVEV (reference sequence). The CDR3 DNA sequence: TGTGCCAGCAGTTTGGCAGGGGATTCCTACGAGCAGTACTTC. Its translation: CASSLAGDSYEQYF.

The V call is TRBV7-3, the J call TRBJ2-3; D unresolved. V was clipped by 4 bases and J by 6 bases, with 5 bases between them. The CDR3 runs to 11 residues. Germline V gives CDR1 SGHTA, CDR2 FQGTGA. The CDR3 DNA sequence: TGTGCCAGCAGCTACGGGGATACGCAGTATTTT. Residues: CASSYGDTQYF.

The chain carries TRBV2 and TRBJ1-5; 7 positions match TRBD1. The CDR3 runs 13 residues. With 6 bases clipped from V and 5 bases from J, the junction kept 4 bases outside the gene matches. CDR1 and CDR2 from the germline V gene are SNHLY and FYNNEI. The CDR3 DNA follows: TGTGCCAGCAGGGACGACAGGGATCAGCCCCAGCATTTT. Its protein is CASRDDRDQPQHF.

The chain joins TRBV4-2 to TRBJ2-5; 7 positions match TRBD1. The trim removed 4 bases at V and 4 bases at J, leaving 6 bases unmatched. Germline CDR1 LGHNA, CDR2 YNFKEQ. This CDR3 region has 14 residues. The CDR3 here is CASSPRQGLETQYF. In DNA form, the CDR3 reads TGTGCCAGCAGCCCCAGACAGGGTCTAGAGACCCAGTACTTC.

J is TRBJ2-7 and V is TRBV7-2, with a possible D match to TRBD2 (5 bases). The germline gives CDR1 SGHTA, CDR2 FQGNSA. This CDR3 has 15 residues. Trimming removed 1 base at V and 2 bases at J, with 12 bases between. CDR3 bases: TGTGCCAGCAGCTTAGTAGGGAGTAGCCCCTACGAGCAGTACTTC. Its translation is CASSLVGSSPYEQYF. Full variable domain (missing parts from reference TRBV7-2 and TRBJ2-7): GAGVSQSPSNKVTEKGKDVELRCDPISGHTALYWYRQSLGQGLEFLIYFQGNSAPDKSGLPSDRFSAERTGGSVSTLTIQRTQQEDSAVYLCASSLVGSSPYEQYFGPGTRLTVT.

The V and J genes are TRBV19 and TRBJ2-3; D not certain. The CDR3 sequence is 18 residues long. Trimming took 3 bases from V and 6 from J, leaving 25 bases between them. Germline V gene lookup returns CDR1 LNHDA and CDR2 SQIVND (reference sequence). In DNA form, the CDR3 reads TGTGCCAGTAGTATGAGTCCCATGAAGGGAATGGGTTTCGATACGCAGTATTTT. Protein: CASSMSPMKGMGFDTQYF.

This clonotype was detected a few times. The rearrangement uses TRBV15 and TRBJ2-3; perhaps TRBD2 as D (6 bases). The germline V gene encodes CDR1 LNHNV and CDR2 YYDKDF (reference sequence). V was pared by 1 base and J by 0 bases, with 8 bases between. The CDR3 covers 15 residues. This CDR3 is CATSRVRESTDTQYF. Written as DNA, the CDR3 is TGTGCCACCAGCAGAGTTCGGGAGAGCACAGATACGCAGTATTTT. Full variable domain (rest looked up from reference TRBV15 and TRBJ2-3): DAMVIQNPRYQVTQFGKPVTLSCSQTLNHNVMYWYQQKSSQAPKLLFHYYDKDFNNEADTPDNFQSRRPNTSFCFLDIRSPGLGDTAMYLCATSRVRESTDTQYFGPGTRLTVL.

For the CDR3, the DNA is TGTGCCACCAGTGAGAGGGACAGGGCTATCTACAATGAGCAGTTCTTC. Encoded protein: CATSERDRAIYNEQFF. The V gene is TRBV24-1, the J gene TRBJ2-1; 9 bases map to TRBD1. Germline-derived CDR1 and CDR2 are KGHDR and SFDVKD. The J segment lost 3 bases and the V segment lost 4 bases, leaving 6 bases of the junction unmatched. CDR3 length equals 16 residues.

The V and J genes are TRBV6-5 and TRBJ1-2; no firm D call. This CDR3 has 13 residues. The V gene's germline CDR1 is MNHEY and CDR2 SVGAGI. V lost 4 bases to trimming and J lost 0 bases, with 6 bases between them. CDR3 DNA: TGTGCCAGCAGTTCAGCTACTAACTATGGCTACACCTTC. Its translation: CASSSATNYGYTF.

This clonotype was seen only a few times. The chain uses TRBV28 and TRBJ2-7; the D is unclear. V was pared by 2 bases and J by 6 bases, with 8 bases between. The V gene's germline CDR1 is MDHEN and CDR2 SYDVKM. The CDR3 extends over 12 amino acids. Here the CDR3 reads CASSLVEREQYF. The DNA for the CDR3 is TGTGCCAGCAGTTTAGTAGAACGCGAGCAGTACTTC.

The chain uses TRBV28 and TRBJ1-1; no clear D gene. The CDR3 is made up of 16 amino acids. V was cut by 7 bases and J by 5 bases, with 23 bases left in between. The germline gives CDR1 MDHEN, CDR2 SYDVKM. CDR3 nucleotide sequence: TGTGCCAGCAACCTTCTCGGACCGCCGAGGAAAACTGAAGCTTTCTTT. Translated, it gives CASNLLGPPRKTEAFF.

This rearrangement joins TRBV7-2 to TRBJ1-6; 12 bases line up with TRBD1. The V gene's germline CDR1 is SGHTA and CDR2 FQGNSA. V dropped 5 bases and J dropped 14; count of bases not matched to a gene: 10. The CDR3 totals 15 residues. The CDR3 coding sequence is TGTGCCAGCAGCGCTACCGGGACAGGGGGCAAAGCCCTCCACTTT. Its protein is CASSATGTGGKALHF.

By share of the sample, this clonotype is medium-sized. The V call is TRBV20-1, the J call TRBJ1-5; 8 bases map to TRBD1. With 3 bases clipped from V and 5 bases from J, the junction kept 3 bases outside the gene matches. The CDR3 is made up of 13 amino acids. Germline loops: CDR1 DFQATT, CDR2 SNEGSKA (reference sequence). The CDR3, as DNA: TGCAGTGCTAGGACACAGGGGGATCAGCCCCAGCATTTT. Translation: CSARTQGDQPQHF.

This clonotype has just a few counts. This chain connects TRBV20-1 to TRBJ1-6; TRBD1 might be the D (6 bases). The CDR3 loop spans 16 amino acids. V lost 2 bases and J 10 bases, leaving 21 bases between the germline ends. Germline V gives CDR1 DFQATT, CDR2 SNEGSKA (reference sequence). CDR3 region: CSARLRTEPTDSPLHF. CDR3 nucleotides: TGCAGTGCTAGACTGCGGACAGAACCCACGGACTCACCCCTCCACTTT.

The rearrangement uses TRBV5-4 and TRBJ1-5; the D is unclear. CDR1 is SGHNT, CDR2 YYREEE, per germline (reference sequence). With 2 bases removed from V and 5 bases from J, the gap between germline ends came to 8 bases. CDR3 length equals 13 residues. The CDR3 DNA sequence: TGTGCCAGCAGCTTAGAGAGTGATCAGCCCCAGCATTTT. This codes for CASSLESDQPQHF.

This clonotype was found a few times. This chain connects TRBV20-1 to TRBJ2-7; D is possibly TRBD1 or TRBD2 (5 bases each). V shed 6 bases and J shed 3 bases, with 18 bases lying between them. CDR3 length equals 14 residues. Germline assignment: CDR1 DFQATT and CDR2 SNEGSKA (reference sequence). The CDR3 nucleotides are TGCAGTGCAGACAGCATGACCCGGGGCTACGAGCAGTACTTC. It is translated as CSADSMTRGYEQYF.

The chain joins TRBV7-9 to TRBJ2-3; TRBD2 aligns across 10 bases. The CDR3 extends over 15 amino acids. Germline values: CDR1 SEHNR, CDR2 FQNEAQ (reference sequence). Trimming removed 4 bases from V and 5 bases from J; junction bases left unmatched: 6. This CDR3 reads CASSWASGSGDTQYF. For the CDR3, the DNA is TGTGCCAGCAGCTGGGCTAGCGGGAGTGGAGATACGCAGTATTTT.

The rearrangement links TRBV7-2 to TRBJ2-3; 7 nucleotides line up with TRBD2. The CDR3 is 16 amino acids. V shed 6 bases and J 0 bases; nucleotides not matched to a gene: 9. CDR1 is SGHTA and CDR2 is FQGNSA in the germline V gene. The CDR3 reads CASRHGTTPSTDTQYF. The CDR3 DNA reads TGTGCCAGCAGACACGGGACTACACCGAGCACAGATACGCAGTATTTT.

In its sample, this clonotype was seen a few times. The chain employs TRBV25-1 and TRBJ1-2; D call uncertain. CDR3 length: 14 residues. In germline, CDR1 is MGHDK, CDR2 SYGVNS. V lost 3 bases, J lost 4 bases, and 12 bases lay in between. The CDR3, as DNA: TGTGCCAGCAGTGACCCCGGACGTACCTATGGCTACACCTTC. This translates into CASSDPGRTYGYTF.

This clonotype was counted only a few times. This chain uses TRBV20-1 with TRBJ2-3, with D perhaps matching TRBD2 (6 bases). The V gene's germline CDR1 is DFQATT and CDR2 SNEGSKA (reference sequence). There are 14 residues in the CDR3. V lost 0 bases and J 0 bases, leaving 7 bases between the germline ends. CDR3 bases: TGCAGTGCTAGAGATACTAGCAGCACAGATACGCAGTATTTT. The encoded protein is CSARDTSSTDTQYF.

The genes are TRBV6-4 and TRBJ1-1, with a tentative D call TRBD1 (5 bases). The V and J ends lost 5 bases and 3 bases respectively, with 16 bases between them. Per germline, CDR1 MRHNA and CDR2 SNTAGT. The CDR3 is 15 amino acids. CDR3 nucleotide sequence: TGTGCCAGCAGTCCCCTCTTGGGGGGGGACACTGAAGCTTTCTTT. Protein sequence: CASSPLLGGDTEAFF.

As concerns this clonotype: The junction and the germline gene differ at one end; a read error may be behind it. V is TRBV27 and J is TRBJ2-7; 9 bases fit TRBD2. Germline lookup yields CDR1 MNHEY and CDR2 SMNVEV (reference sequence). The CDR3 runs 15 residues. CDR3 nucleotide sequence: TGTGTCAGCAGTTTAGACGGCGGGAGGGTCCTCGAGCAGTACTTC. This translates into CVSSLDGGRVLEQYF.